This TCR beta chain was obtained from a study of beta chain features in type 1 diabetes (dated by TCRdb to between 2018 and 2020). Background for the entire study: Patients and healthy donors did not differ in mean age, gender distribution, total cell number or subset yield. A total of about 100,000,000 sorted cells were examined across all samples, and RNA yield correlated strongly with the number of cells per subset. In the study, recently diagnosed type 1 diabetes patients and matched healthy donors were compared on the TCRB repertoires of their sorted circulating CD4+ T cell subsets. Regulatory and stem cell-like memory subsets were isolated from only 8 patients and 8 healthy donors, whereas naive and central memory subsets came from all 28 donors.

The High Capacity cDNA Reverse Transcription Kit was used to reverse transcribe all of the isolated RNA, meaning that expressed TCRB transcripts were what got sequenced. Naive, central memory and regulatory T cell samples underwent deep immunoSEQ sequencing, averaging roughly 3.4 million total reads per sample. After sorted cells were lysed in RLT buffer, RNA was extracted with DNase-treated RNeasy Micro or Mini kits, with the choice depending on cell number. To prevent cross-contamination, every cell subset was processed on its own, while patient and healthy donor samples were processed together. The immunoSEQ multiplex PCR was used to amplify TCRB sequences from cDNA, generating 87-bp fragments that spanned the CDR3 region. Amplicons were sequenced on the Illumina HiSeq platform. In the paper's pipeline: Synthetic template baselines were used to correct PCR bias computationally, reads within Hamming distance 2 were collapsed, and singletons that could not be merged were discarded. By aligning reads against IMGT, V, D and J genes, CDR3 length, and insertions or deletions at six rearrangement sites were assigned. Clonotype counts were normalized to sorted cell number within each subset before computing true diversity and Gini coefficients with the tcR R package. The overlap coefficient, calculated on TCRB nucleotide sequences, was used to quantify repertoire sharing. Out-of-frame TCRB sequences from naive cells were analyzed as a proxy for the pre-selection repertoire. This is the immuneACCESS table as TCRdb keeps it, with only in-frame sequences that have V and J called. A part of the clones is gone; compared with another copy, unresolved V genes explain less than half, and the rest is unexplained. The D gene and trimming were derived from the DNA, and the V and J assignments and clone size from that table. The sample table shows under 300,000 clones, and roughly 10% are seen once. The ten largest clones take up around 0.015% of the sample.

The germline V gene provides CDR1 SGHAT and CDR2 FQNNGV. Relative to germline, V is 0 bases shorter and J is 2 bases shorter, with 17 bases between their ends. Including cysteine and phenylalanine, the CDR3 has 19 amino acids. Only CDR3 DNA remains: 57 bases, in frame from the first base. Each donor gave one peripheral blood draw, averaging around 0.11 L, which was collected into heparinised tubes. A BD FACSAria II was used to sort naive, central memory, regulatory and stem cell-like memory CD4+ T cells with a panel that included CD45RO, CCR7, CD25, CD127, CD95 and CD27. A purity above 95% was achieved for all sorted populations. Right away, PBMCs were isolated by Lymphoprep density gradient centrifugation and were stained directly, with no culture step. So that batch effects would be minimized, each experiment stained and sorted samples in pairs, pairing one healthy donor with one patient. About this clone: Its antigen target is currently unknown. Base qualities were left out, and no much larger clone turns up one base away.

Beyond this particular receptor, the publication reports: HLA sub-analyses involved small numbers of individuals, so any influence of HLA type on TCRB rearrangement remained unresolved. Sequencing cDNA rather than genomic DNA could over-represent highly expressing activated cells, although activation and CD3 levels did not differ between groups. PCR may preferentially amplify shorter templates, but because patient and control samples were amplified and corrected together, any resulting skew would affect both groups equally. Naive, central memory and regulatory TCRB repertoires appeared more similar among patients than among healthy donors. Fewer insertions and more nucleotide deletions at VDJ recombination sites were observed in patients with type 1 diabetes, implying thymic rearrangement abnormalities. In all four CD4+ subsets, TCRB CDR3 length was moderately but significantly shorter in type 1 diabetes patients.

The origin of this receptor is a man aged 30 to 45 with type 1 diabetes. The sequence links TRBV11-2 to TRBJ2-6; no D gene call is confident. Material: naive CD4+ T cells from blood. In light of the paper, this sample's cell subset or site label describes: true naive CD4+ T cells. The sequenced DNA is TGTGCCAGCAGCTTAGATCACCGTCACTCGATAGCTGGGGCCAACGTCCTGACTTTC. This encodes CASSLDHRHSIAGANVLTF.